These 6 T cell receptor beta chains share one sample of origin, sequenced in a study of T-cell reconstitution after alpha-beta-depleted transplantation in children. TCRbeta library construction was performed incorporating unique molecular identifiers. TCRdb processed the PCR reads anew with MiXCR; each CDR3 protein has one entry. The sample has approximately 510,000 distinct CDR3 sequences, around 17% seen once. This specimen was PBMCs from the stem cell graft donor, taken from the stem cell graft. The receptors come from a human donor who donated a stem cell graft to a child with acute lymphoblastic leukemia.

In its sample, this clonotype was seen a few times. The rearrangement links TRBV12-3 or TRBV12-4 to TRBJ2-5; D not resolved. CDR3 length: 11 residues. V gave up 7 bases and J gave up 1 base, with 4 bases separating them. The CDR3 spells CASMSQETQYF. The DNA of the CDR3 is TGTGCCAGCATGTCCCAAGAGACCCAGTACTTC.

In this sample, this clonotype turned up a few times. This rearrangement joins TRBV5-1 to TRBJ1-1, with D tentatively TRBD1 (5 bases). The V end lost 7 bases, the J end lost 4 bases, and 29 bases lay between the germline ends. Germline CDR1 SGHRS, CDR2 YFSETQ. CDR3 size: 18 residues. The CDR3 coding sequence is TGCGCCAGCCCCTCCCCGGAGACAAGTTTGGTGAGGGGCACTGAAGCTTTCTTT. This codes for CASPSPETSLVRGTEAFF.

The V and J genes are TRBV9 and TRBJ2-3; TRBD2 might be the D (5 bases). In germline, CDR1 is SGDLS, CDR2 YYNGEE. CDR3 length equals 13 residues. Trimming removed 0 bases at V and 6 bases at J, with 8 bases between. CDR3 in amino acids: CASSVVGSDTQYF. CDR3 nucleotides: TGTGCCAGCAGCGTAGTAGGGAGCGATACGCAGTATTTT.

The gene calls are TRBV6-1 and TRBJ1-6, with 10 positions matching TRBD1. The CDR3 consists of 15 residues. V gave up 5 bases and J gave up 7 bases; unmatched junction bases: 5. Looked up from germline, CDR1 is MNHNS and CDR2 is SASEGT. The CDR3 sequence: CASSTTGGGNSPLHF. As DNA, the CDR3 is TGTGCCAGCAGTACGACAGGGGGCGGGAATTCACCCCTCCACTTT.

This chain joins TRBV5-6 and TRBJ2-7; TRBD1 agrees at 7 bases. J lost 0 bases, V lost 3 bases, and 3 bases had no gene match. The CDR3 consists of 14 residues. From germline, CDR1 is SGHDT and CDR2 YYEEEE. As DNA, the CDR3 is TGTGCCAGCAGCTGGGGACAGTTCTCCTACGAGCAGTACTTC. Translating gives CASSWGQFSYEQYF.

This clonotype has just a few counts. The chain joins TRBV12-3 or TRBV12-4 to TRBJ2-5; 10 bases are a match to TRBD2. CDR3 length: 15 amino acids. V trimming: 7 bases; J trimming: 1 base; junction bases outside the gene matches: 6. CDR3 residues: CASTRGLAFQETQYF. The CDR3 nucleotides are TGTGCCAGCACCCGGGGACTAGCGTTCCAAGAGACCCAGTACTTC.